This TCR beta chain emerged from a study of T cell repertoires in cytomegalovirus infection (dated by TCRdb to about 2019). For context, the study as a whole: The peptide stimulations were aimed at well-studied HLA-B-restricted epitopes as well as recently identified HLA-C-restricted CMV epitopes, whose presentation resists viral immunomodulation. Donor HLA type was relevant to the analysis, because carriage of CMV infection together with the matching HLA type was indicated by public TCR beta signatures.

The treatment or condition label corresponds to: in vitro stimulation with specific CMV peptide epitopes to enrich CMV-specific T cells. V trim: 4 bases; J trim: 0 bases; unmatched bases: 4. There are 16 amino acids in the CDR3, from cysteine to phenylalanine inclusive. CDR3 DNA is the only sequence kept; it has 48 bases, read in frame from the first base. CDR1 and CDR2 (DFQATT, SNEGSKA) derive from the germline V gene (reference sequence). Sequencing was performed on an Illumina HiSeq 1500. The public sequencing data were trimmed at Q25 with fastp and processed into clonotypes with MiXCR by TCRdb, which kept only in-frame beta chains. CDR3 protein duplicates are merged, each entry listing the most common genes and DNA. The sample yields around 300,000 distinct CDR3 sequences; 20% to 25% were counted once. Roughly 19% of the sample belongs to the ten largest clones. The paper as a whole reports these results and caveats: In both this cohort and an independent roughly 330-donor cohort, the cumulative frequency of public TCR beta family members distinguished carriers of CMV infection plus the relevant HLA type. The ex vivo response was dominated by HLA-C-restricted CMV-specific TCR beta clonotypes, which also provided the single most frequent clonotype in two of eight donors.

At least ten counts were recorded for this clonotype. What this receptor recognizes is not known. No much larger clone exists at a distance of one base, and base qualities are not known. This sequence originates from a human donor in good health (CMV status not recorded). Some clones in this sample may be carry-over from other donors' samples. The rearranged chain carries TRBV20-1 and TRBJ2-5; the central 14 bases match TRBD2. This material consisted of cultured PBMCs, taken from culture after CMV antigen stimulation. The DNA reads as follows: TGCAGTGCTAATGGACTAGCGGGAGGTAACCAAGAGACCCAGTACTTC. It specifies CSANGLAGGNQETQYF.